This entry concerns a single T cell receptor (beta chain). The antigen remains unidentified. This record comes from a study of T cells in Graves' hyperthyroidism and ophthalmopathy. General study points: Blood shared most expanded thyroid clonotypes above 0.001. Using 13 V-J features, a model discriminated ophthalmopathy from stable hyperthyroidism.

The CDR3 is 15 residues long. Germline assignment: CDR1 MNHEY and CDR2 SVGAGI. V was cut by 2 bases and J by 2 bases, with 13 bases left in between. What was amplified from RNA transcripts were TCR beta CDR3 regions. First-round RT-PCR with HTBI primers amplified the TCR CDR3 region. Using its own MiXCR run on the multiplex PCR reads, TCRdb lists one record per CDR3 protein. This sample has roughly 720,000 distinct CDR3 sequences, with roughly 17% found just once. The sequenced material came from blood. This TCR came from a man aged 45 to 65 with Graves' hyperthyroidism. V gene TRBV6-5 combines with J gene TRBJ2-7; TRBD1 is a possible D gene (7 bases). CDR3: CASSYGGGATYEQYF. The CDR3 DNA reads as TGTGCCAGCAGTTACGGAGGGGGCGCAACCTACGAGCAGTACTTC.